This T cell receptor beta chain was captured in a study of control samples from healthy donors and cancer patients (TCRdb year 2020). The library was obtained by the immunoSEQ multiplex PCR assay. This immuneACCESS table, as held by TCRdb, lists in-frame sequences with V and J called but not all clones. Of the missing ones, under half trace to an unresolved V gene in checked studies; the others have no known cause. For this sample the table gives around 130,000 clones, of which approximately 89% were detected only once. Jointly, the top ten make up approximately 7.5% of the sample. CDR1 and CDR2 were assigned from the germline V gene (reference sequence) as LNHDA and SQIVND. The CDR3 sequence holds 14 residues, the cysteine and phenylalanine included. Only the CDR3 DNA stays, 42 bases, in frame from base 1. Trimming removed 5 bases from V and 2 bases from J, leaving 13 bases between the germline ends.

For this clone: This receptor's antigen is unknown. Per-base quality was not reported, and no clone a single base away is much larger than it.

This TCR was sampled from a man aged 50-60 years with head and neck cancer. Sequenced input: PBMCs. The rearrangement joined TRBV19 to TRBJ2-7; possibly the D gene is TRBD1, per 5 matching bases. The nucleotide sequence is given as TGTGCCAGTAGTGCGCAGGGTCCTGCCTACGAGCAGTACTTC. The resulting protein is CASSAQGPAYEQYF.